This is a list of T cell receptor beta chains from one sample in a study of OX40 agonist ivuxolimab in advanced cancers. Here immunoSEQ multiplex PCR was the method, and the copy in TCRdb shows in-frame clones only, minus some. The sample holds almost 85,000 clones, 85% to 90% seen once. Sequences were derived from CD4+ or CD8+ T cells sorted from blood, sampled in a trial of the OX40 agonist ivuxolimab. The receptors stem from an adult with an advanced solid tumor such as melanoma, head and neck, liver or kidney cancer. The CDR3 runs from the conserved cysteine through the conserved F or W. The D gene is left open where the match is weak. The listing skips clone size in some rows; elsewhere it reads once, few, many or a size class.

d_call j_call clone_size v_call cdr3_nt cdr3_aa
TRBD1 TRBJ2-2 . TRBV4-3 TGCGCCAGCAGGTCCTCACCGGGACAGGGGGGGGACACCGGGGAGCTGTTTTTT CASRSSPGQGGDTGELFF
TRBD1 TRBJ1-1 once TRBV29-1 TGCAGCGCCAGACAGGGAGCGAACACTGAAGCTTTCTTT CSARQGANTEAFF
TRBD1 TRBJ2-7 . TRBV28 TGTGCCAGCAGGCCGGGACAGGGGGCGGGCTACGAGCAGTACTTC CASRPGQGAGYEQYF
TRBD2 TRBJ2-2 . TRBV5-1 TGCGCCAGCAGCTCGGGAGGGCGACTAGCGTCGAACACCGGGGAGCTGTTTTTT CASSSGGRLASNTGELFF
. TRBJ1-1 . TRBV5-1 TGCGCCAGCAGCTTGGTGCCGCAGAATGAAGCTTTCTTT CASSLVPQNEAFF
. TRBJ2-3 . TRBV11-1 TGTGCCAGCAGCTTGCAGGGCGGGATCACAGATACGCAGTATTTT CASSLQGGITDTQYF
. TRBJ1-1 once TRBV5-1 TGCGCCAGCAGTTCGGTAGTCAGTAGGACTGAAGCTTTCTTT CASSSVVSRTEAFF
TRBD1 TRBJ1-2 . TRBV10-3 TGTGCCATCGAAATTCGGACAGGGGGCGGCTACACCTTC CAIEIRTGGGYTF
. TRBJ1-1 . TRBV6-5 TGTGCCAGCAGTTATAGTAAGCCACGGAACACTGAAGCTTTCTTT CASSYSKPRNTEAFF
. TRBJ1-1 . TRBV28 TGTGCCAGCCAGTCTCTGGACACTGAAGCTTTCTTT CASQSLDTEAFF
. TRBJ2-1 . TRBV30 TGTGCCTGGAGTCGAGGGGCTTCCTCCGATGAGCAGTTCTTC CAWSRGASSDEQFF
. TRBJ2-1 . TRBV20-1 TGCAGTGCTCTCGCGAGGAATGAGCAGTTCTTC CSALARNEQFF
TRBD1 TRBJ2-5 . TRBV5-1 TGCGCCAGCAGCGAAGTCGGGACAGACGAAGAGACCCAGTACTTC CASSEVGTDEETQYF
TRBD1 TRBJ1-3 few TRBV7-6 TGTGCCAGCAGCTCCGGACAGGCACTCTCTGGAAACACCATATATTTT CASSSGQALSGNTIYF
. TRBJ1-1 . TRBV18 TGTGCCAGCTCACCACTCGCCAGGCCCACTGAAGCTTTCTTT CASSPLARPTEAFF
TRBD1 TRBJ1-5 . TRBV5-1 TGCGCCAGCAGCTTGGAGGGACAGGACAATCAGCCCCAGCATTTT CASSLEGQDNQPQHF
. TRBJ1-4 . TRBV7-8 TGTGCCAGCAGCTTAGATCGCGTCCGCAGCGTTAATGAAAAACTGTTTTTT CASSLDRVRSVNEKLFF
. TRBJ1-2 . TRBV28 TGTGCCAGCGTGAGGCAAGCTAACTATGGCTACACCTTC CASVRQANYGYTF
. TRBJ1-5 . TRBV5-8 TGTGCCAGCAGATGGGGCAGTCAGCCCCAGCATTTT CASRWGSQPQHF
TRBD2 TRBJ2-3 once TRBV19 TGTGCCAGTAGTGAACTTTGGCCCGGGAGCGGGAGATATACGCAGTATTTT CASSELWPGSGRYTQYF
. TRBJ2-6 once TRBV7-8 TGTGCCAGCAGCCACTCTGGGGCCAACGTCCTGACTTTC CASSHSGANVLTF
. TRBJ1-1 . TRBV18 TGTGCCAGCTCACCCGCGGCGGAGGGAAGGGCAGCTTTCTTT CASSPAAEGRAAFF
. TRBJ1-1 . TRBV11-1 TGTGCCAGCAGCTTAAGCCACTATGTAGCTTTCTTT CASSLSHYVAFF
. TRBJ2-3 few TRBV2 TGTGCCAGCAGTGTTGCTCTAGAAGATACGCAGTATTTT CASSVALEDTQYF
. TRBJ1-2 . TRBV14 TGTGCCAGGCTATTTAGTGTAATCCCCTACACCTTC CARLFSVIPYTF
. TRBJ2-5 . TRBV5-1 TGCGCCAGCAGCTTGGGGCGGGGTACCGAGACCCAGTACTTC CASSLGRGTETQYF
. TRBJ1-6 . TRBV7-9 TGTGCCAGCAGCCCGACCGGGGCAAACGGCAATTCACCCCTCCACTTT CASSPTGANGNSPLHF
. TRBJ1-1 . TRBV28 TGTGCCAGCGGGGGACCGGGGAACACTGAAGCTTTCTTT CASGGPGNTEAFF
. TRBJ1-1 . TRBV7-9 TGTGCCAGCACCTTGGACACCTTGAACACTGAAGCTTTCTTT CASTLDTLNTEAFF
. TRBJ2-2 . TRBV7-2 TGTGCCAGCAGCTTAGCAGGGGTCTTTAACACCGGGGAGCTGTTTTTT CASSLAGVFNTGELFF
. TRBJ2-2 . TRBV30 TGTGCCTCCACTTTTACGTGGGGGAACACCGGGGAGCTGTTTTTT CASTFTWGNTGELFF
TRBD1 TRBJ2-7 . TRBV2 TGTGCCAGCAGGGGGGGGACAGGGTCCGAGCAGTACTTC CASRGGTGSEQYF
. TRBJ2-2 . TRBV7-9 TGTGCCAGCACCGAGGGGCAGAACACCGGGGAGCTGTTTTTT CASTEGQNTGELFF
. TRBJ1-5 once TRBV6-5 TGTGCCAGCAGTTACTCGAGGGTTTCTAAGTCCCAGCATTTT CASSYSRVSKSQHF
. TRBJ2-2 . TRBV10-1 TGCGCCAGCAGTGTTTCCGGGTCCGGGGAGCTGTTTTTT CASSVSGSGELFF
. TRBJ1-4 . TRBV2 TGTGCCGGCAACAGGGATCGTGAAAAACTGTTTTTT CAGNRDREKLFF
TRBD1 TRBJ2-1 . TRBV9 TGTGCCAGCAGCGTAACCGGGACAGGGGGCGGGAATGAGCAGTTCTTC CASSVTGTGGGNEQFF
. TRBJ1-2 . TRBV6-5 TGTGCCAGCAGTTACGGAAAGTGGCATGGCTACACCTTC CASSYGKWHGYTF
. TRBJ1-4 . TRBV9 TGTGCCAGCAGCGTAGCCAGACAGCGTAATGAAAAACTGTTTTTT CASSVARQRNEKLFF
TRBD2 TRBJ2-1 once TRBV6-1 TGTGCCAGCAGTCAAGGATCCGGGACTAGCGGATTCGGGGAGCAGTTCTTC CASSQGSGTSGFGEQFF
. TRBJ2-2 . TRBV5-1 TGCGCCAGCAGCTTGGCGGCGGCGACCGGGGAGCTGTTTTTT CASSLAAATGELFF
. TRBJ1-5 once TRBV27 TGTGCCAGCAGTTTAGGGAGGGATCAGCCCCAGCATTTT CASSLGRDQPQHF
. TRBJ2-2 . TRBV9 TGTGCCAGCAGCCTGACTAGTTTCGGGGAGCTGTTTTTT CASSLTSFGELFF
TRBD1 TRBJ2-7 . TRBV18 TGTGCCAGCTCATCCATCGGACAGGAAGGCGAGCAGTACTTC CASSSIGQEGEQYF
. TRBJ2-6 . TRBV5-1 TGCGCCAGCAGCTTGGAGGGGAGCTCTGGGGCCAACGTCCTGACTTTC CASSLEGSSGANVLTF
. TRBJ1-1 . TRBV7-9 TGTGCCAGCAGCTGGGTGGCGAACACTGAAGCTTTCTTT CASSWVANTEAFF
. TRBJ1-2 few TRBV28 TGTGCCAGCAGTCCTACCCGGGCCCCACCGGGCTACACCTTC CASSPTRAPPGYTF
TRBD1 TRBJ1-4 . TRBV7-8 TGTGCCAGCAGCTCGTATCGGGACAGGGATGAAAAACTGTTTTTT CASSSYRDRDEKLFF